This is a list of T cell receptor beta chains from one sample in a study of blood T cell repertoires in COVID-19. Libraries were prepared by immunoSEQ multiplex PCR; TCRdb keeps only in-frame clonotypes and omits some of them. The data hold approximately 280,000 clones, with 75% to 90% observed a single time. What was sequenced was peripheral blood. All receptors come from a man in his fifties or sixties with acute or convalescent COVID-19. Both conserved end residues are part of each CDR3. D genes are given only for firm matches. Only some rows state a clone size, as once, few, many or a class for expanded clones.

V gene: TRBV7-9; clone size: once; CDR3 length: 12; J gene: TRBJ1-2; D gene: .; CDR3 DNA: TGTGCCAGCAGCTACGGGTCATATGGCTACACCTTC; CDR3 protein: CASSYGSYGYTF
V gene: TRBV3-1/TRBV3-2; clone size: .; CDR3 length: 15; J gene: TRBJ1-1; D gene: .; CDR3 DNA: TGTGCCAGCAGCCCAATGACAGGCATCAACACTGAAGCTTTCTTT; CDR3 protein: CASSPMTGINTEAFF
V gene: TRBV19; clone size: .; CDR3 length: 14; J gene: TRBJ2-1; D gene: .; CDR3 DNA: TGTGCCAGTAGTATAACCCAGGGGGGCCATGAGCAGTTCTTC; CDR3 protein: CASSITQGGHEQFF
V gene: TRBV5-5; clone size: .; CDR3 length: 14; J gene: TRBJ1-1; D gene: .; CDR3 DNA: TGTGCCAGCACCAAACAGGTCGCTAACACTGAAGCTTTCTTT; CDR3 protein: CASTKQVANTEAFF
V gene: TRBV7-9; clone size: .; CDR3 length: 13; J gene: TRBJ2-7; D gene: .; CDR3 DNA: TGTGCCAGCAGCCAGACAGCCTACTACGAGCAGTACTTC; CDR3 protein: CASSQTAYYEQYF
V gene: TRBV7-6; clone size: .; CDR3 length: 15; J gene: TRBJ2-7; D gene: .; CDR3 DNA: TGTGCCAGCAGCCCGTCGGGGAATTCGGACTACGAGCAGTACTTC; CDR3 protein: CASSPSGNSDYEQYF
V gene: TRBV2; clone size: .; CDR3 length: 16; J gene: TRBJ2-3; D gene: TRBD2; CDR3 DNA: TGTGCCAGCAGTACCCCTGGTGACGGGGGGACAGATACGCAGTATTTT; CDR3 protein: CASSTPGDGGTDTQYF
V gene: TRBV27; clone size: .; CDR3 length: 16; J gene: TRBJ2-7; D gene: .; CDR3 DNA: TGTGCCAGCAGAAAGAGGGATTGGCTGGATTCCTACGAGCAGTACTTC; CDR3 protein: CASRKRDWLDSYEQYF
V gene: TRBV14; clone size: .; CDR3 length: 16; J gene: TRBJ2-7; D gene: TRBD1; CDR3 DNA: TGTGCCAGCAGCCAAGACCCCGACAGGGCCTCTTACGAGCAGTACTTC; CDR3 protein: CASSQDPDRASYEQYF
V gene: TRBV19; clone size: .; CDR3 length: 14; J gene: TRBJ1-2; D gene: TRBD1; CDR3 DNA: TGTGCCAGTAGTCAAGGGGGCGGCATAGATGGCTACACCTTC; CDR3 protein: CASSQGGGIDGYTF
V gene: TRBV27; clone size: .; CDR3 length: 11; J gene: TRBJ1-1; D gene: TRBD1; CDR3 DNA: TGTGCCAGCAGAGGACAGGAAAGACTTTTCTTT; CDR3 protein: CASRGQERLFF
V gene: TRBV2; clone size: .; CDR3 length: 16; J gene: TRBJ2-6; D gene: TRBD1; CDR3 DNA: TGTGCCAGCAGTGGTACAGGGGTGCCGGGGGCCAACGTCCTGACTTTC; CDR3 protein: CASSGTGVPGANVLTF
V gene: TRBV27; clone size: .; CDR3 length: 13; J gene: TRBJ2-7; D gene: .; CDR3 DNA: TGTGCCAGCTGCTCGGGTAGTAGCTTCGAGCAGTACTTC; CDR3 protein: CASCSGSSFEQYF
V gene: TRBV7-2; clone size: .; CDR3 length: 14; J gene: TRBJ1-2; D gene: .; CDR3 DNA: TGTGCCAGCAGCTCTATGGGAGGGAACTATGGCTACACCTTC; CDR3 protein: CASSSMGGNYGYTF
V gene: TRBV5-4; clone size: .; CDR3 length: 13; J gene: TRBJ2-7; D gene: .; CDR3 DNA: TGTGCCAGCAGTACTGGGCCTATCTACGAGCAGTACTTC; CDR3 protein: CASSTGPIYEQYF
V gene: TRBV5-4; clone size: .; CDR3 length: 16; J gene: TRBJ2-1; D gene: TRBD2; CDR3 DNA: TGTGCCAGCAGCACGTCTAGCGGGGGGCTTTACAATGAGCAGTTCTTC; CDR3 protein: CASSTSSGGLYNEQFF
V gene: TRBV2; clone size: .; CDR3 length: 15; J gene: TRBJ1-6; D gene: .; CDR3 DNA: TGTGCCAGCAGTGCCGGGAACCTTTATAATTCACCCCTCCACTTT; CDR3 protein: CASSAGNLYNSPLHF
V gene: TRBV5-1; clone size: few; CDR3 length: 14; J gene: TRBJ2-2; D gene: .; CDR3 DNA: TGCGCCAGCAGCTTGGACTCCCCAGGTGGGGAGCTGTTTTTT; CDR3 protein: CASSLDSPGGELFF
V gene: TRBV4-1; clone size: .; CDR3 length: 19; J gene: TRBJ1-3; D gene: .; CDR3 DNA: TGCGCCAGCAGCCAGGCCAAGCTCCTCCGACTTTACTCTGGAAACACCATATATTTT; CDR3 protein: CASSQAKLLRLYSGNTIYF
V gene: TRBV3-1/TRBV3-2; clone size: many; CDR3 length: 14; J gene: TRBJ1-5; D gene: .; CDR3 DNA: TGTGCCAGCAGCGCAAGGGGTCCGGCTCAGCCCCAGCATTTT; CDR3 protein: CASSARGPAQPQHF
V gene: TRBV19; clone size: .; CDR3 length: 15; J gene: TRBJ2-1; D gene: TRBD2; CDR3 DNA: TGTGCCAGTAGCCAACTAGCGGGGGGCCCCAATGAGCAGTTCTTC; CDR3 protein: CASSQLAGGPNEQFF
V gene: TRBV5-1; clone size: .; CDR3 length: 17; J gene: TRBJ2-1; D gene: TRBD1; CDR3 DNA: TGCGCCAGCAGCTTGGCGGCCGGACAGGGATCTGGCAATGAGCAGTTCTTC; CDR3 protein: CASSLAAGQGSGNEQFF
V gene: TRBV3-1/TRBV3-2; clone size: once; CDR3 length: 13; J gene: TRBJ2-7; D gene: TRBD2; CDR3 DNA: TGTGCCAGCAGCCAAACAAACGAGCGGGGGCAGTACTTC; CDR3 protein: CASSQTNERGQYF
V gene: TRBV28; clone size: .; CDR3 length: 13; J gene: TRBJ1-1; D gene: .; CDR3 DNA: TGTGCCAGCTCTACCGCCCCGGACACTGAAGCTTTCTTT; CDR3 protein: CASSTAPDTEAFF
V gene: TRBV7-9; clone size: .; CDR3 length: 15; J gene: TRBJ1-2; D gene: TRBD1; CDR3 DNA: TGTGCCAGCAGCTCGCAGGGGACAGGGGGCGGTGGCTACACCTTC; CDR3 protein: CASSSQGTGGGGYTF
V gene: TRBV5-1; clone size: .; CDR3 length: 16; J gene: TRBJ2-2; D gene: TRBD1; CDR3 DNA: TGCGCCAGCAGCTTAGCCGGGACAGGTCAAAGCGGGGAGCTGTTTTTT; CDR3 protein: CASSLAGTGQSGELFF
V gene: TRBV13; clone size: .; CDR3 length: 14; J gene: TRBJ1-1; D gene: .; CDR3 DNA: TGTGCCAGCACCTTTATGCGAACAGTGGATGAAGCTTTCTTT; CDR3 protein: CASTFMRTVDEAFF
V gene: TRBV10-3; clone size: .; CDR3 length: 13; J gene: TRBJ2-2; D gene: .; CDR3 DNA: TGTGCCATCCGGGCAGGGATGACCGGGGAGCTGTTTTTT; CDR3 protein: CAIRAGMTGELFF
V gene: TRBV10-1; clone size: .; CDR3 length: 15; J gene: TRBJ2-3; D gene: .; CDR3 DNA: TGCGCCAGCAGTCCTCCGGGGAGCCACACAGATACGCAGTATTTT; CDR3 protein: CASSPPGSHTDTQYF
V gene: TRBV7-3; clone size: .; CDR3 length: 17; J gene: TRBJ2-1; D gene: TRBD2; CDR3 DNA: TGTGCCAGCAGCTCCGATCCTAGCGGGGGGGCCTACAATGAGCAGTTCTTC; CDR3 protein: CASSSDPSGGAYNEQFF
V gene: TRBV6-5; clone size: .; CDR3 length: 15; J gene: TRBJ1-1; D gene: .; CDR3 DNA: TGTGCCAGCAGTCCACAGCGGTATGGGGACACTGAAGCTTTCTTT; CDR3 protein: CASSPQRYGDTEAFF
V gene: TRBV6-6; clone size: .; CDR3 length: 14; J gene: TRBJ1-2; D gene: .; CDR3 DNA: TGTGCCAGCAGACCAATCGGGACAATACATGGCTACACCTTC; CDR3 protein: CASRPIGTIHGYTF
V gene: TRBV5-8; clone size: .; CDR3 length: 15; J gene: TRBJ1-1; D gene: .; CDR3 DNA: TGTGCCAGCAGCTCGGGGAGCGGTCCGAACACTGAAGCTTTCTTT; CDR3 protein: CASSSGSGPNTEAFF
V gene: TRBV27; clone size: .; CDR3 length: 15; J gene: TRBJ2-1; D gene: .; CDR3 DNA: TGTGCCAGCGCGGGGACCGGGTACTCCTACAATGAGCAGTTCTTC; CDR3 protein: CASAGTGYSYNEQFF
V gene: TRBV19; clone size: .; CDR3 length: 17; J gene: TRBJ1-2; D gene: .; CDR3 DNA: TGTGCCAGTAGTATAGTTCCCCCACAGGCGGGGGGCTATGGCTACACCTTC; CDR3 protein: CASSIVPPQAGGYGYTF
V gene: TRBV2; clone size: .; CDR3 length: 12; J gene: TRBJ2-2; D gene: .; CDR3 DNA: TGTGCCAGCAGGGCAAGGGGCGGGGAGCTGTTTTTT; CDR3 protein: CASRARGGELFF
V gene: TRBV5-1; clone size: .; CDR3 length: 15; J gene: TRBJ2-2; D gene: .; CDR3 DNA: TGCGCCAGCAGCTTGGACAGGGATAACACCGGGGAGCTGTTTTTT; CDR3 protein: CASSLDRDNTGELFF
V gene: TRBV19; clone size: .; CDR3 length: 14; J gene: TRBJ1-4; D gene: TRBD1; CDR3 DNA: TGTGCCAGTAGTATAGGGACAGGGGATGAAAAACTGTTTTTT; CDR3 protein: CASSIGTGDEKLFF
V gene: TRBV7-8; clone size: .; CDR3 length: 13; J gene: TRBJ1-5; D gene: .; CDR3 DNA: TGTGCCAGCAGCTCGCCTCAGGGACAGCCCCAGCATTTT; CDR3 protein: CASSSPQGQPQHF
V gene: TRBV3-1/TRBV3-2; clone size: .; CDR3 length: 14; J gene: TRBJ1-4; D gene: .; CDR3 DNA: TGTGCCAGCACTCCTGCGCAGGGTAGGGAAAAACTGTTTTTT; CDR3 protein: CASTPAQGREKLFF
V gene: TRBV12-3/TRBV12-4; clone size: .; CDR3 length: 11; J gene: TRBJ2-2; D gene: .; CDR3 DNA: TGTGCCAGCAAAGCCGCCGGGGAGCTGTTTTTT; CDR3 protein: CASKAAGELFF
V gene: TRBV5-1; clone size: .; CDR3 length: 14; J gene: TRBJ1-4; D gene: .; CDR3 DNA: TGCGCCAGCAGCACTTCAACGGGATACGAAAAACTGTTTTTT; CDR3 protein: CASSTSTGYEKLFF
V gene: TRBV27; clone size: .; CDR3 length: 16; J gene: TRBJ2-5; D gene: .; CDR3 DNA: TGTGCCAGCAGAAACAGGGGACTTTGGCCTCAAGAGACCCAGTACTTC; CDR3 protein: CASRNRGLWPQETQYF
V gene: TRBV3-1/TRBV3-2; clone size: .; CDR3 length: 17; J gene: TRBJ1-6; D gene: TRBD1; CDR3 DNA: TGTGCCAGCAGCCAAGGAGGTACAGGGGGCTTCAATTCACCCCTCCACTTT; CDR3 protein: CASSQGGTGGFNSPLHF
V gene: TRBV16; clone size: .; CDR3 length: 14; J gene: TRBJ2-7; D gene: .; CDR3 DNA: TGTGCCAGCAGCCAATCCGGGTCATCCTACGAGCAGTACTTC; CDR3 protein: CASSQSGSSYEQYF
V gene: TRBV6-6; clone size: .; CDR3 length: 15; J gene: TRBJ1-5; D gene: TRBD1; CDR3 DNA: TGTGCCAGCAGTTACTCACAGGGGAGCAATCAGCCCCAGCATTTT; CDR3 protein: CASSYSQGSNQPQHF
V gene: TRBV21-1; clone size: .; CDR3 length: 10; J gene: TRBJ1-1; D gene: .; CDR3 DNA: TGTGCCCGCGGGGTGACTGAAGCTTTCTTT; CDR3 protein: CARGVTEAFF
V gene: TRBV6-5; clone size: .; CDR3 length: 15; J gene: TRBJ2-2; D gene: .; CDR3 DNA: TGTGCCAGCAGGAGGACAGCCTTGAACACCGGGGAGCTGTTTTTT; CDR3 protein: CASRRTALNTGELFF
V gene: TRBV5-6; clone size: .; CDR3 length: 14; J gene: TRBJ1-3; D gene: .; CDR3 DNA: TGTGCCAGCAGCCCCAAGGGGCTTGTAAACACCATATATTTT; CDR3 protein: CASSPKGLVNTIYF
V gene: TRBV7-9; clone size: .; CDR3 length: 16; J gene: TRBJ1-1; D gene: .; CDR3 DNA: TGTGCCAGCAGCTTAGGCGGGAGGGACACGAACACTGAAGCTTTCTTT; CDR3 protein: CASSLGGRDTNTEAFF
V gene: TRBV5-1; clone size: once; CDR3 length: 13; J gene: TRBJ2-3; D gene: .; CDR3 DNA: TGCGCCAGCAGCTCCCTTCCCACAGATACGCAGTATTTT; CDR3 protein: CASSSLPTDTQYF
V gene: TRBV7-3; clone size: .; CDR3 length: 15; J gene: TRBJ2-3; D gene: .; CDR3 DNA: TGTGCCAGCAGCCCCAGCGGGTCCTCCACAGATACGCAGTATTTT; CDR3 protein: CASSPSGSSTDTQYF
V gene: TRBV19; clone size: once; CDR3 length: 12; J gene: TRBJ1-5; D gene: .; CDR3 DNA: TGTGCCAGTACCGATCAGGGAAAGCCCCAGCATTTT; CDR3 protein: CASTDQGKPQHF
V gene: TRBV9; clone size: .; CDR3 length: 14; J gene: TRBJ2-3; D gene: TRBD2; CDR3 DNA: TGTGCCAGCGGGCCGGGGGGGGATGGAGATACGCAGTATTTT; CDR3 protein: CASGPGGDGDTQYF
V gene: TRBV12-5; clone size: .; CDR3 length: 14; J gene: TRBJ1-2; D gene: .; CDR3 DNA: TGTGCTAGTGGTTTGCCCTCCGTTGTCTATGGCTACACCTTC; CDR3 protein: CASGLPSVVYGYTF
V gene: TRBV3-1/TRBV3-2; clone size: .; CDR3 length: 18; J gene: TRBJ2-1; D gene: TRBD2; CDR3 DNA: TGTGCCAGCAGCCACGCCGGGACTAGCGGGGGGGCCGTCACTGAGCAGTTCTTC; CDR3 protein: CASSHAGTSGGAVTEQFF
V gene: TRBV6-5; clone size: .; CDR3 length: 13; J gene: TRBJ1-1; D gene: TRBD1; CDR3 DNA: TGTGCCAGTAAAGACAGGGGGCATACTGAAGCTTTCTTT; CDR3 protein: CASKDRGHTEAFF
V gene: TRBV7-2; clone size: once; CDR3 length: 15; J gene: TRBJ2-1; D gene: TRBD1; CDR3 DNA: TGTGCCAGCAGCTTAGACCGGGACAGGGTCAATGAGCAGTTCTTC; CDR3 protein: CASSLDRDRVNEQFF
V gene: TRBV15; clone size: .; CDR3 length: 14; J gene: TRBJ2-3; D gene: TRBD1; CDR3 DNA: TGTGCCACCACCCCGGGACAGGCAACAGATACGCAGTATTTT; CDR3 protein: CATTPGQATDTQYF